A few counts support the clone carrying this T cell receptor (beta chain). This specimen comes from a study of T-cell memory formation after mild COVID-19. The TCR alpha and TCR beta cDNA libraries, bearing sample barcodes and UMIs, were generated by 5'RACE using constant-segment primers. TCRdb reprocessed the 5' RACE reads via MiXCR and lists one record per CDR3 protein. The table shows approximately 440,000 distinct CDR3 sequences, with around 20% occurring only once. The CDR3 extends over 14 amino acids. V lost 3 bases to trimming and J lost 3 bases; unmatched junction nucleotides: 3. Germline assignment: CDR1 MGHRA and CDR2 YSYEKL.

The rearrangement joins TRBV4-1 to TRBJ2-7; 9 positions match TRBD2. Sequencing was performed on PBMCs or a T cell subset sorted from them (not recorded which). This sequence was found in an adult woman who had mild COVID-19 (a few samples of this study predate the infection). Cell type and time point are not known. In DNA, the CDR3 is TGCGCCAGCAGCCAGGGAGCGGGGGGCTACGAGCAGTACTTC. It yields the protein CASSQGAGGYEQYF.